The 21 T cell receptor beta chains in this list originate from one sample, sequenced in a study of T cell responses to AZD1222 COVID-19 vaccine. TCRdb's table, derived via immunoSEQ multiplex PCR, lists solely in-frame clones and lacks some. This sample has some 150,000 clones, with around 92% found just once. The sample in question was peripheral blood, obtained on day 0 of AZD1222 vaccination. These receptors came from an adult in good health.

Only one count was recorded for this clone. The chain employs TRBV6-5 and TRBJ2-2, with 8 positions matching TRBD1. V lost 7 bases and J lost 6; bases outside the gene matches: 10. Germline V gene sequence: CDR1 MNHEY, CDR2 SVGAGI. This CDR3 contains 15 residues. In DNA, the CDR3 is TGTGCCAGCACCGCCTTACAGGGGGATGCCGGGGAGCTGTTTTTT. Amino acids: CASTALQGDAGELFF.

This chain links TRBV5-1 with TRBJ1-1, with unresolved D. The length of the CDR3 is 13 residues. The germline gives CDR1 SGHRS, CDR2 YFSETQ. V shed 2 bases and J shed 1 base, with 6 bases lying between them. CDR3 sequence: CASSLTPNTEAFF. Here the CDR3 DNA reads TGCGCCAGCAGCTTAACGCCGAACACTGAAGCTTTCTTT.

This chain uses TRBV7-3 with TRBJ2-3; D is possibly TRBD2 (5 bases). Per germline, CDR1 SGHTA and CDR2 FQGTGA. The CDR3 runs to 17 residues. Trimming cost V 4 bases and J 0 bases, with 17 bases left between them. The CDR3 loop reads CASSWTPERRSTDTQYF. Written as DNA, the CDR3 is TGTGCCAGCAGCTGGACCCCTGAGCGGAGAAGCACAGATACGCAGTATTTT.

The CDR3 DNA reads TGTGCCAGCAGCTTAGACAATCAGCCCCAGCATTTT. It codes for CASSLDNQPQHF. The V gene is TRBV7-9, the J gene TRBJ1-5; D is ambiguous. V lost 1 base and J lost 3, with 1 base in between. Germline V gene lookup returns CDR1 SEHNR and CDR2 FQNEAQ (reference sequence). The CDR3 totals 12 residues.

This sequence joins TRBV6-2 or TRBV6-3 and TRBJ1-2, with D uncertain. The CDR3 covers 13 residues. In germline, CDR1 is MNHEY, CDR2 SVGEGT. V shed 2 bases and J shed 2 bases, with 6 bases lying between them. CDR3 residues: CASSYGGNYGYTF. In nucleotides, the CDR3 is TGTGCCAGCAGTTACGGAGGGAACTATGGCTACACCTTC.

The rearrangement links TRBV27 to TRBJ1-1; 11 bases match TRBD1. The V gene's germline CDR1 is MNHEY and CDR2 SMNVEV (reference sequence). This CDR3 has 16 residues. J gave up 3 bases and V 1 base, and 4 bases lay outside the gene matches. CDR3 protein: CASSLWGTGGDTEAFF. The CDR3 DNA sequence: TGTGCCAGCAGTTTATGGGGGACAGGGGGTGACACTGAAGCTTTCTTT.

The V and J genes are TRBV5-4 and TRBJ1-1; D not certain. Trimming shortened V by 4 bases and J by 0 bases, and 16 bases separated the two germline ends. The CDR3 loop spans 16 amino acids. Germline values: CDR1 SGHNT, CDR2 YYREEE (reference sequence). The CDR3 region is CASSPMLINMNTEAFF. In DNA, the CDR3 is TGTGCCAGCAGCCCAATGCTGATAAATATGAACACTGAAGCTTTCTTT.

The chain is built from TRBV6-5 and TRBJ1-2; TRBD1 matches at 10 bases. Germline loops: CDR1 MNHEY, CDR2 SVGAGI. The CDR3 has 14 residues. Trimming removed 1 base from V and 7 bases from J; junction bases left unmatched: 3. The CDR3 bases are TGTGCCAGCAGTTACTTGGACAGGGGGGGTGGCTACACCTTC. As protein: CASSYLDRGGGYTF.

The V and J genes are TRBV6-1 and TRBJ1-4, with D possibly being TRBD1 (5 bases). This CDR3 has 14 amino acids. Trimming took off 3 bases at V and 11 bases at J, with 16 bases between the two ends. CDR1 and CDR2 (germline): MNHNS, SASEGT. This CDR3 reads CASSEGWGESKLFF. CDR3 nucleotides: TGTGCCAGCAGTGAGGGTTGGGGGGAATCCAAACTGTTTTTT.

The CDR3 DNA follows: TGTGCCAGCCAGGCTTATAGGTCCGGGGAAAAACTGTTTTTT. It encodes CASQAYRSGEKLFF. The J gene is TRBJ1-4, the V gene TRBV7-6, with unresolved D. Germline loops: CDR1 SGHVS, CDR2 FNYEAQ. The CDR3 has 14 residues. V lost 8 bases and J lost 8, with 18 bases in between.

This sequence joins TRBV3-1 (or the pseudogene TRBV3-2) and TRBJ1-2, with D unresolved. V lost 4 bases and J 2 bases, leaving 11 bases between the germline ends. Germline lookup yields CDR1 LGHDT and CDR2 YNNKEL (reference sequence). The CDR3 has 14 amino acids. CDR3 amino acids: CASSPQPGNYGYTF. In nucleotides, the CDR3 is TGTGCCAGCAGCCCACAACCGGGAAACTATGGCTACACCTTC.

This chain uses TRBV18 with TRBJ2-3; no definite D call. Germline V gene lookup returns CDR1 KGHSH and CDR2 LQKENI. Trimming shortened V by 0 bases and J by 5 bases, and 9 bases separated the two germline ends. The CDR3 is 14 amino acids. Here the CDR3 DNA reads TGTGCCAGCTCACCACCTGGGGAAAGAGATACGCAGTATTTT. The encoded protein is CASSPPGERDTQYF.

The V and J genes are TRBV19 and TRBJ2-5; D not resolved. The CDR3 runs 13 residues. The V gene's germline CDR1 is LNHDA and CDR2 SQIVND (reference sequence). V dropped 8 bases and J dropped 1 base, with 11 bases sitting between them. Here the CDR3 reads CASGPGLQETQYF. In DNA, the CDR3 is TGTGCCAGTGGTCCGGGCCTCCAAGAGACCCAGTACTTC.

The count of this clone is one. The chain joins TRBV2 to TRBJ1-2, with D uncertain. There are 13 residues in the CDR3. Germline CDR1 SNHLY, CDR2 FYNNEI. Trimming cost V 7 bases and J 4 bases, with 13 bases left between them. DNA of the CDR3: TGTGCCAGCACCGGGCAGTTTGGCTATGGCTACACCTTC. It specifies CASTGQFGYGYTF.

V gene TRBV19 combines with J gene TRBJ1-6; D unclear. This CDR3 is built from 17 residues. Germline V gene data show CDR1 as LNHDA and CDR2 as SQIVND (reference sequence). Trimming stripped 3 bases from V and 0 bases from J, with 12 bases between. The CDR3 here is CASSMASWSSYNSPLHF. CDR3 DNA sequence: TGTGCCAGTAGTATGGCGTCATGGAGCTCCTATAATTCACCCCTCCACTTT.

This clone was picked up many times. The chain employs TRBV27 and TRBJ1-3; D possibly corresponds to TRBD1 (5 bases). Between the trimmed V and J ends, which lost 6 bases and 4 bases, there was a span of 22 bases. Germline V gives CDR1 MNHEY, CDR2 SMNVEV (reference sequence). This CDR3 contains 17 residues. The CDR3 sequence: CASSLGTPGAGGNTIYF. CDR3 DNA sequence: TGTGCCAGCAGCTTAGGGACTCCGGGCGCAGGAGGAAACACCATATATTTT.

This chain joins TRBV15 and TRBJ2-3, with D perhaps TRBD1 or TRBD2 (5 bases each). V lost 1 base and J 1 base, leaving 12 bases between the germline ends. The CDR3 runs to 16 residues. Germline V gene sequence: CDR1 LNHNV, CDR2 YYDKDF (reference sequence). The CDR3 DNA sequence: TGTGCCACCAGCAGAGGTTTGATGGGGGGCACAGATACGCAGTATTTT. Residues: CATSRGLMGGTDTQYF. Using reference TRBV15 and TRBJ2-3 for the parts outside the CDR3, the full variable domain is DAMVIQNPRYQVTQFGKPVTLSCSQTLNHNVMYWYQQKSSQAPKLLFHYYDKDFNNEADTPDNFQSRRPNTSFCFLDIRSPGLGDTAMYLCATSRGLMGGTDTQYFGPGTRLTVL.

This clone came up a few times. The gene calls are TRBV4-3 and TRBJ2-3; a possible D gene is TRBD1 (6 bases). Trimming pared 0 bases from V and 6 bases from J, leaving 22 bases between. Germline CDR1 LGHNA, CDR2 YSLEER. The length of the CDR3 is 18 residues. The CDR3 here is CASSQDPLWAGEGDTQYF. As DNA, the CDR3 is TGCGCCAGCAGCCAAGACCCCCTGTGGGCAGGGGAAGGGGATACGCAGTATTTT.

The chain links TRBV7-2 to TRBJ1-6, with unresolved D. This CDR3 region has 14 residues. In germline, CDR1 is SGHTA, CDR2 FQGNSA. Trimming left V 2 bases short and J 5 bases short, with 7 bases between. The CDR3 sequence is CASSLWLDNSPLHF. The CDR3 nucleotides read TGTGCCAGCAGCTTATGGTTGGATAATTCACCCCTCCACTTT.

This chain uses TRBV13 with TRBJ2-5; 11 bases map to TRBD2. V trimming: 5 bases; J trimming: 4 bases; junction bases outside the gene matches: 6. The CDR3 contains 15 residues. Per germline, CDR1 PRHDT and CDR2 FYEKMQ (reference sequence). CDR3 residues: CASSLSGRDAETQYF. The DNA for the CDR3 is TGTGCCAGCAGCCTTAGCGGGAGGGACGCAGAGACCCAGTACTTC.

This clone has only one observation. The chain recombines TRBV4-1 with TRBJ2-2; D gene uncertain. CDR1 and CDR2 (germline): MGHRA, YSYEKL. V gave up 6 bases and J gave up 6 bases, with 11 bases separating them. The CDR3 is 13 residues long. CDR3 nucleotides: TGCGCCAGCAGTCCAGCTCATGCCGGGGAGCTGTTTTTT. Translating it yields CASSPAHAGELFF.